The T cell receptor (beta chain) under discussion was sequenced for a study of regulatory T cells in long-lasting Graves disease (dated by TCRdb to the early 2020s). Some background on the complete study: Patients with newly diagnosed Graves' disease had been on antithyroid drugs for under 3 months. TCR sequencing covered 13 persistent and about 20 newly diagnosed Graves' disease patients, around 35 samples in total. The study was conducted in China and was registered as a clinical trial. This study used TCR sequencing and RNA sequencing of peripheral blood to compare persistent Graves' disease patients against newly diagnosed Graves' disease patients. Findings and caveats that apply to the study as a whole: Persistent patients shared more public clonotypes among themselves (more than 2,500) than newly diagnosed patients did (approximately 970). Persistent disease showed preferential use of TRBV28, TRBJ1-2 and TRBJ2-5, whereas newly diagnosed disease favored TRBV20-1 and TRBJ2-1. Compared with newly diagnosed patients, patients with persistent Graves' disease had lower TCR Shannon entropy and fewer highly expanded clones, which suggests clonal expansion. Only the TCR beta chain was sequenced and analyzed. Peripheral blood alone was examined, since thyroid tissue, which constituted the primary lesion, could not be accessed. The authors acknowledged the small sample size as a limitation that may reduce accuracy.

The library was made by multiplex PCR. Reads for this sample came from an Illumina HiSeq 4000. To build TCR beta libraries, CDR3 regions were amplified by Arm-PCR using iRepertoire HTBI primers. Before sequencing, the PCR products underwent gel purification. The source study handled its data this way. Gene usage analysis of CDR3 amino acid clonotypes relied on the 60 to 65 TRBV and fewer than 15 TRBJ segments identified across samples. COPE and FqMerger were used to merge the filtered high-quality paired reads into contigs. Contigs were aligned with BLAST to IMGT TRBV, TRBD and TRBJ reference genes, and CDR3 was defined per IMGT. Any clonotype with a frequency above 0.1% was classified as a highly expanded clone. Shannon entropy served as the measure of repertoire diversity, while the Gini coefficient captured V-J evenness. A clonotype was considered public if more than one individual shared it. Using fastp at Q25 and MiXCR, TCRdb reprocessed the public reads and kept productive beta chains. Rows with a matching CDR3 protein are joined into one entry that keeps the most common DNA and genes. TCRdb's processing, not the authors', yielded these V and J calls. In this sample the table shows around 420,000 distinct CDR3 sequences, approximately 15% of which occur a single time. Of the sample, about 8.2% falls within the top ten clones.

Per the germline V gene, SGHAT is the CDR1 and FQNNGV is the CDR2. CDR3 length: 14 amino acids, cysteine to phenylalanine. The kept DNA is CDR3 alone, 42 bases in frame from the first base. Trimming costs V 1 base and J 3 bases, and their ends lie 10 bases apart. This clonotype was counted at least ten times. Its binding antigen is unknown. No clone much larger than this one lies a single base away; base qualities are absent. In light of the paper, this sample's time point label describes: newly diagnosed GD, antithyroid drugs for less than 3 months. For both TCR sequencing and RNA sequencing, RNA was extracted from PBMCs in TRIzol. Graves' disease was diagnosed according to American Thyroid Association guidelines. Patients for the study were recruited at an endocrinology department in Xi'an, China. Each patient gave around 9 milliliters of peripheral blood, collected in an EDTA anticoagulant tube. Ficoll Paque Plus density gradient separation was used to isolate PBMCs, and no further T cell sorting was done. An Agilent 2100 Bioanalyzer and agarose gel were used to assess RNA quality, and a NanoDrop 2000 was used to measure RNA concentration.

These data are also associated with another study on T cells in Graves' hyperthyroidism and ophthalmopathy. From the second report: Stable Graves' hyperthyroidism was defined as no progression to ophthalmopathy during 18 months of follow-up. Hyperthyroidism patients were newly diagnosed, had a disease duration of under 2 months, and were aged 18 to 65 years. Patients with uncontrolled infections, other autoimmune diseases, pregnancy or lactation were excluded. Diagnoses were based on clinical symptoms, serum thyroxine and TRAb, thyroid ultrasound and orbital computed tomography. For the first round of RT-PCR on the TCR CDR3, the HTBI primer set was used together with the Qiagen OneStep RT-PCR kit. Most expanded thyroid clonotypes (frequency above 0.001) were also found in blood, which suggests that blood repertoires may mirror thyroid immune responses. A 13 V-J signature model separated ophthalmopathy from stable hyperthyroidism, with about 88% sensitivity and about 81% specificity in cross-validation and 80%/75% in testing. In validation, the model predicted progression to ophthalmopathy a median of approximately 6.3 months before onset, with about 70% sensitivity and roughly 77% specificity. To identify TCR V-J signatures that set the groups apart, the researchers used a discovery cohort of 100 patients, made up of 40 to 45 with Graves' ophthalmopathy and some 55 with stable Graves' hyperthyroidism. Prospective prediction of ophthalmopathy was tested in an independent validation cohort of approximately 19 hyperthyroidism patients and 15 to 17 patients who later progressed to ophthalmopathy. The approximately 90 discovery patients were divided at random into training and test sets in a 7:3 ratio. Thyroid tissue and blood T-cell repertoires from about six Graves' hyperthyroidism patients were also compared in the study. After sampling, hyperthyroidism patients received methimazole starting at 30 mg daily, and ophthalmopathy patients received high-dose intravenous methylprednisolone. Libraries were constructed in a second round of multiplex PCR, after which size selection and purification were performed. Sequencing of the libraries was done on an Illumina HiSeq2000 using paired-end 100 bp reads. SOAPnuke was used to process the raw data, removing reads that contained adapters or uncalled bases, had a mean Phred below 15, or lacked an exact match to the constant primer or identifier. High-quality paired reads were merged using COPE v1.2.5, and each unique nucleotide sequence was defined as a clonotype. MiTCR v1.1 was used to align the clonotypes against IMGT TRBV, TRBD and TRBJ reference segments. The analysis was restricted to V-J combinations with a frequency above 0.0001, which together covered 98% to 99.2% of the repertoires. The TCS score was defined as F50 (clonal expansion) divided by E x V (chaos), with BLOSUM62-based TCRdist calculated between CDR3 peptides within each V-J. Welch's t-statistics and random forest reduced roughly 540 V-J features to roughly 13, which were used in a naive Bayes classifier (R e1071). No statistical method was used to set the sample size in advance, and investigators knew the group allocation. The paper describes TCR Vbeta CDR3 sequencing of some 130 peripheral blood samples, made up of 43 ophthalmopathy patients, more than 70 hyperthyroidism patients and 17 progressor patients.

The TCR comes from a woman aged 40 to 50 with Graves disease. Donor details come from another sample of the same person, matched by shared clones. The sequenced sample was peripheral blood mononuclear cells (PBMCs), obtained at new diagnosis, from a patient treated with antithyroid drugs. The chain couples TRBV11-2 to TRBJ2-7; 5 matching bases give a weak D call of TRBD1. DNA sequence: TGTGCCAGCAGCTTAGGACAGATCGTCTACGAGCAGTACTTC. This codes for CASSLGQIVYEQYF.